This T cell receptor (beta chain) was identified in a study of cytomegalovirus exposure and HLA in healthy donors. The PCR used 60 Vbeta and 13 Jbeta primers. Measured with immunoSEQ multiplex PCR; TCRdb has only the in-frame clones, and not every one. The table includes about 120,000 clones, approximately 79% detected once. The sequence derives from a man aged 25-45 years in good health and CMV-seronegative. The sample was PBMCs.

This chain's CDR3 is CASNALSGTGQGDTEAFF. CDR3 nucleotides: TGTGCCAGCAATGCCTTGTCTGGGACTGGACAGGGGGACACTGAAGCTTTCTTT. The rearrangement links TRBV2 to TRBJ1-1; TRBD1 agrees at 10 bases. This CDR3 has 18 residues. Looked up from germline, CDR1 is SNHLY and CDR2 is FYNNEI. V gave up 7 bases and J gave up 3 bases; unmatched junction bases: 17. The whole variable domain, remainder taken from reference TRBV2 and TRBJ1-1, is EPEVTQTPSHQVTQMGQEVILRCVPISNHLYFYWYRQILGQKVEFLVSFYNNEISEKSEIFDDQFSVERPDGSNFTLKIRSTKLEDSAMYFCASNALSGTGQGDTEAFFGQGTRLTVV.